The 29 T cell receptor beta chains given below trace back to one sample, sequenced in a study of radiotherapy plus CTLA-4 blockade in lung cancer. Repertoires were generated with immunoSEQ multiplex PCR, while TCRdb's copy carries only in-frame clones and drops some. Of around 37,000 clones listed, 70% to 80% were seen once; the top ten hold around 14%. Sequencing used peripheral blood, obtained from a patient treated with radiotherapy plus ipilimumab. The receptors originated from a human donor with non-small cell lung cancer that progressed on radiotherapy plus ipilimumab.

This clone was seen a handful of times. The rearrangement uses TRBV6-5 and TRBJ2-1, with D unclear. The germline V gene encodes CDR1 MNHEY and CDR2 SVGAGI. V gave up 0 bases and J gave up 3 bases, with 12 bases separating them. CDR3 length equals 16 residues. CDR3 loop: CASSYSRLVDYNEQFF. The CDR3 coding sequence is TGTGCCAGCAGTTACTCGAGGCTAGTAGACTACAATGAGCAGTTCTTC.

The gene calls are TRBV2 and TRBJ2-1; D is possibly TRBD1 or TRBD2 (5 bases each). The CDR3 is 13 amino acids. In germline, CDR1 is SNHLY, CDR2 FYNNEI. The V and J ends lost 0 bases and 15 bases respectively, with 15 bases between them. The CDR3 sequence: CASSEARDQTPFF. The CDR3 DNA follows: TGTGCCAGCAGTGAAGCACGGGACCAAACGCCGTTCTTC. Complete variable domain (other parts from reference TRBV2 and TRBJ2-1): EPEVTQTPSHQVTQMGQEVILRCVPISNHLYFYWYRQILGQKVEFLVSFYNNEISEKSEIFDDQFSVERPDGSNFTLKIRSTKLEDSAMYFCASSEARDQTPFFGPGTRLTVL.

The genes are TRBV6-1 and TRBJ2-5, with a weak D call TRBD1 (5 bases). From germline, CDR1 is MNHNS and CDR2 SASEGT. The CDR3 length is 13 residues. V gave up 6 bases and J gave up 3 bases, with 11 bases separating them. The CDR3: CASRQDKKETQYF. The CDR3 DNA reads TGTGCCAGCAGACAGGACAAGAAAGAGACCCAGTACTTC.

The rearrangement uses TRBV4-1 and TRBJ1-1, with TRBD1 matching 7 bases. V shed 2 bases and J 1 base; nucleotides not matched to a gene: 7. This CDR3 contains 16 residues. Germline CDR1 reads MGHRA; CDR2 reads YSYEKL. The CDR3 nucleotides are TGCGCCAGCAGCCAACGAGAGGGGGCGAGGAACACTGAAGCTTTCTTT. Translation gives CASSQREGARNTEAFF.

In this sample, this clone turned up a few times. In DNA, the CDR3 is TGTGCCAGCAGCCCGTCTAGCGGGTTTGGCTACGAGCAGTACTTC. Translated, it gives CASSPSSGFGYEQYF. J is TRBJ2-7 and V is TRBV7-2; 8 positions agree with TRBD2. Trimming at V came to 5 bases and at J to 3 bases, leaving 9 bases not matched to a gene. Germline assignment: CDR1 SGHTA and CDR2 FQGNSA. The CDR3 contains 15 residues.

The gene calls are TRBV7-2 and TRBJ2-2, with D perhaps TRBD1 (6 bases). The CDR3 sequence is 16 residues long. The germline V gene encodes CDR1 SGHTA and CDR2 FQGNSA. V was pared by 3 bases and J by 0 bases, with 11 bases between. CDR3: CASSFHRASNTGELFF. DNA for the CDR3: TGTGCCAGCAGCTTCCACAGGGCCTCGAACACCGGGGAGCTGTTTTTT.

This rearrangement joins TRBV4-2 to TRBJ1-3, with D hard to call. CDR3 length: 13 residues. Germline CDR1 is LGHNA and CDR2 is YNFKEQ. V shed 0 bases and J shed 4 bases, with 4 bases lying between them. This chain's CDR3 is CASSQELGNTIYF. As DNA, the CDR3 is TGTGCCAGCAGCCAAGAACTCGGAAACACCATATATTTT.

On this clone itself: The same CDR3 also results from other DNA sequences found in this sample. The rearrangement joins TRBV19 to TRBJ2-5, with TRBD2 matching over 8 bases. This CDR3 region has 16 residues. The germline gives CDR1 LNHDA, CDR2 SQIVND (reference sequence). The V gene end was trimmed by 3 bases and the J gene end by 4 bases; junction bases not matched to a gene: 10. CDR3 bases: TGTGCCAGTAGTATGGGGTCGGGGGGGGGAGGAGAGACCCAGTACTTC. This codes for CASSMGSGGGGETQYF.

The gene calls are TRBV7-2 and TRBJ2-7; 11 bases agree with TRBD2. The germline gives CDR1 SGHTA, CDR2 FQGNSA. V lost 8 bases, J lost 4 bases, and 7 bases stayed unmatched. The CDR3 runs 14 residues. The CDR3 is CASGQTSGAYEQYF. CDR3 nucleotide sequence: TGTGCCAGCGGGCAGACTAGCGGGGCTTACGAGCAGTACTTC.

The chain employs TRBV1 and TRBJ2-7; TRBD1 is the table's D call and was not checked against the DNA. TRBV1 is a known pseudogene. CDR3 size: 17 residues. CDR3 sequence (DNA): TGCACCAGCAGCCAAGACAGGGGAGCTAGAAGCTCCTACGAGCAGTACTTC. Its protein product is CTSSQDRGARSSYEQYF.

The chain couples TRBV15 to TRBJ1-1; a weak D match, TRBD1 (5 bases). The germline CDR1 and CDR2 sequences are LNHNV and YYDKDF (reference sequence). CDR3 length equals 11 residues. V was shortened by 9 bases and J by 3 bases, with 8 bases between the two germline ends. The CDR3 nucleotides read TGTGCCACAGGGGTCTACACTGAAGCTTTCTTT. Translated: CATGVYTEAFF. Looking up the rest from reference TRBV15 and TRBJ1-1 gives the full variable domain: DAMVIQNPRYQVTQFGKPVTLSCSQTLNHNVMYWYQQKSSQAPKLLFHYYDKDFNNEADTPDNFQSRRPNTSFCFLDIRSPGLGDTAMYLCATGVYTEAFFGQGTRLTVV.

The CDR3 DNA follows: TGTGCCAGCAGCTCAGCGACTAGCGGGCTAGCCAAAAACATTCAGTACTTC. It codes for CASSSATSGLAKNIQYF. The rearrangement links TRBV13 to TRBJ2-4; the match to TRBD2 covers 10 bases. CDR1 is PRHDT and CDR2 is FYEKMQ in the germline V gene (reference sequence). There are 17 residues in the CDR3. Losses at the gene ends were 4 bases for V and 0 bases for J; bases not matched to a gene: 6.

This chain joins TRBV5-6 and TRBJ2-2; possible D gene TRBD2, 6 bases. V lost 2 bases to trimming and J lost 4 bases, with 15 bases between them. The CDR3 totals 16 residues. CDR1 SGHDT and CDR2 YYEEEE come from the germline V gene. The CDR3 coding sequence is TGTGCCAGCAGCTTCGAACGACTAGAGGGCACCGGGGAGCTGTTTTTT. Amino acids: CASSFERLEGTGELFF.

The chain carries TRBV5-1 and TRBJ1-2, with D perhaps matching TRBD1 (6 bases). Deletions cut 0 bases from V and 5 bases from J, with 8 bases between. The CDR3 runs 13 residues. Germline CDR1 and CDR2: SGHRS and YFSETQ. CDR3: CASSLGQDYGYTF. DNA for the CDR3: TGCGCCAGCAGCTTGGGACAGGATTATGGCTACACCTTC. Together with reference TRBV5-1 and TRBJ1-2, the CDR3 gives the full variable domain: KAGVTQTPRYLIKTRGQQVTLSCSPISGHRSVSWYQQTPGQGLQFLFEYFSETQRNKGNFPGRFSGRQFSNSRSEMNVSTLELGDSALYLCASSLGQDYGYTFGSGTRLTVV.

By sample share, this clone is medium-sized. The genes are TRBV10-3 and TRBJ1-2; TRBD1 is a possible D gene (5 bases). Germline V lookup: CDR1 ENHRY, CDR2 SYGVKD. V was pared by 6 bases and J by 1 base, with 18 bases between. CDR3 length equals 16 residues. The CDR3 sequence: CAIRGTALTYNYGYTF. The CDR3 DNA is TGTGCCATCAGGGGGACGGCGCTGACGTATAACTATGGCTACACCTTC.

J is TRBJ2-7 and V is TRBV2; no definite D call. Germline values: CDR1 SNHLY, CDR2 FYNNEI. V was shortened by 8 bases and J by 3 bases, with 8 bases between the two germline ends. The CDR3 extends over 11 amino acids. The CDR3 bases are TGTGCCAGCGGCCAATTCTACGAGCAGTACTTC. This sequence encodes CASGQFYEQYF.

In this sample, this clone turned up once. The chain uses TRBV2 and TRBJ2-7; 15 bases align to TRBD2. This CDR3 contains 15 residues. Per germline, CDR1 SNHLY and CDR2 FYNNEI. The trim removed 4 bases at V and 7 bases at J, leaving 5 bases unmatched. The CDR3 DNA reads as TGTGCCAGCAGTGCAACCGGGACTAGCGGGGGGGAGCAGTACTTC. The encoded protein is CASSATGTSGGEQYF.

Only a few counts were recorded for this clone. The chain has TRBV28 and TRBJ2-3; no reliable D call. This CDR3 region has 16 residues. Germline loops: CDR1 MDHEN, CDR2 SYDVKM. V lost 2 bases, J lost 1 base, and 13 bases lay in between. The CDR3 bases are TGTGCCAGCAGTTTACAGGTGGTAGCTGGCACAGATACGCAGTATTTT. This gives the protein CASSLQVVAGTDTQYF.

The J gene is TRBJ2-1, the V gene TRBV5-1; D ambiguous. Germline V gene data show CDR1 as SGHRS and CDR2 as YFSETQ. Trimming removed 2 bases from V and 0 bases from J, with 12 bases in between. This CDR3 comprises 16 residues. The CDR3 DNA follows: TGCGCCAGCAGCTTTGGTGGCGGAAGCTCCTACAATGAGCAGTTCTTC. It yields the protein CASSFGGGSSYNEQFF.

A remark on this clone: It is likely a read error, because the conserved phenylalanine at the end of the CDR3 is missing. The rearrangement joins TRBV6-8 to TRBJ2-7; TRBD1 agrees at 11 bases. Germline CDR1 and CDR2: MNHGY and SAAAGT. Trimming took 5 bases from V and 3 from J; bases not matched to a gene: 9. This CDR3 contains 16 residues. DNA of the CDR3: TGTGCCAGCAGTAAACCCCCCGGGACAGGGGGCTACGAGCAGTACTCC. It is translated as CASSKPPGTGGYEQYS.

This rearrangement joins TRBV7-6 to TRBJ2-5; TRBD2 agrees at 7 bases. CDR3 length: 14 amino acids. The V segment lost 3 bases and the J segment 3 bases; nucleotides outside the gene matches: 4. CDR1 and CDR2 from the germline V gene are SGHVS and FNYEAQ. The CDR3 nucleotides are TGTGCCAGCAGCTTCGCTGCGGGGGAAGAGACCCAGTACTTC. It encodes CASSFAAGEETQYF.

The chain employs TRBV4-3 and TRBJ1-4; D not resolved. Deletions cut 2 bases from V and 0 bases from J, with 10 bases between. Germline V CDR1 and CDR2: LGHNA, YSLEER. The CDR3 consists of 16 residues. The CDR3 loop reads CASSQRYPATNEKLFF. As DNA, the CDR3 is TGCGCCAGCAGCCAAAGATACCCCGCAACTAATGAAAAACTGTTTTTT.

V is TRBV6-1 and J is TRBJ2-7; 9 positions agree with TRBD2. The J segment lost 4 bases and the V segment lost 5 bases, leaving 6 bases of the junction unmatched. Germline V gene data show CDR1 as MNHNS and CDR2 as SASEGT. The length of the CDR3 is 14 residues. The CDR3: CASSSGSGGYEQYF. The CDR3 DNA is TGTGCCAGCAGTTCGGGTAGCGGGGGATACGAGCAGTACTTC.

The rearrangement uses TRBV5-8 and TRBJ2-1; D not certain. The CDR3 sequence is 15 residues long. CDR1 is SGHTS, CDR2 YDEGEE, per germline. The V and J ends lost 6 bases and 0 bases respectively, with 13 bases between them. The CDR3 here is CASIPMGRSYNEQFF. Written as DNA, the CDR3 is TGTGCCAGCATCCCCATGGGCCGCTCCTACAATGAGCAGTTCTTC.

This rearrangement joins TRBV4-1 to TRBJ2-3; 7 bases map to TRBD2. Trimming took 2 bases from V and 0 from J; bases not matched to a gene: 8. Germline CDR1 reads MGHRA; CDR2 reads YSYEKL. This CDR3 contains 17 residues. The CDR3 bases are TGCGCCAGCAGCCAAATGGCGGGAGTCCCCAGCACAGATACGCAGTATTTT. Its protein is CASSQMAGVPSTDTQYF.

This sequence joins TRBV4-2 and TRBJ2-7; 9 nucleotides line up with TRBD2. CDR1 LGHNA and CDR2 YNFKEQ come from the germline V gene. This CDR3 has 14 amino acids. After removal of 2 bases from V and 3 bases from J, the junction contained 2 bases not matched to a gene. CDR3: CASSQLAGDYEQYF. CDR3 in DNA: TGTGCCAGCAGCCAATTAGCGGGGGACTACGAGCAGTACTTC.

This rearrangement joins TRBV30 to TRBJ2-5, with 7 nucleotides matching TRBD2. CDR1 and CDR2 (germline): GTSNPN, SVGIG (reference sequence). V was pared by 2 bases and J by 5 bases, with 8 bases of the junction left unmatched. This CDR3 is 14 amino acids long. The CDR3 reads CAWSNGLGGETQYF. CDR3 sequence (DNA): TGTGCCTGGAGTAACGGGCTGGGGGGGGAGACCCAGTACTTC.

The genes are TRBV7-9 and TRBJ1-2; D ambiguous. From germline, CDR1 is SEHNR and CDR2 FQNEAQ (reference sequence). This CDR3 has 15 residues. Trimming left V 4 bases short and J 1 base short, with 13 bases between. CDR3 in amino acids: CASSSRVLNNYGYTF. DNA for the CDR3: TGTGCCAGCAGCTCCCGGGTGCTTAATAACTATGGCTACACCTTC.

CDR3 protein: CASSPARGISYEQYF. The CDR3 DNA reads as TGTGCCAGCAGCCCCGCCAGGGGCATATCCTACGAGCAGTACTTC. The chain uses TRBV5-4 and TRBJ2-7; a possible D gene is TRBD1 (6 bases). Germline CDR1 and CDR2: SGHNT and YYREEE (reference sequence). The ends were cut back, 4 bases at V and 1 base at J, with 15 bases in the middle. The CDR3 spans 15 residues.